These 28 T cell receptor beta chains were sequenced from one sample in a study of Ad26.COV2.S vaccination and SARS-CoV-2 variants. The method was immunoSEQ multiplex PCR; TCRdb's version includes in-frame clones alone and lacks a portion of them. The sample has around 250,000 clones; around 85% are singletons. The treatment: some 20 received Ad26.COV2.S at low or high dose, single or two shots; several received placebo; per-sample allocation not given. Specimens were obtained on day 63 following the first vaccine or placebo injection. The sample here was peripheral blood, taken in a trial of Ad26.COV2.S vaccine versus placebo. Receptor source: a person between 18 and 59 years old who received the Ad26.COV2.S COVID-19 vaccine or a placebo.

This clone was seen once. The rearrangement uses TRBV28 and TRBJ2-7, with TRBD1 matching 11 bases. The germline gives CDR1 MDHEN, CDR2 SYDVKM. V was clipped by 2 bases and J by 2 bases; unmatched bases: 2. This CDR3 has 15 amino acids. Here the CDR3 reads CASSLRTGGTYEQYF. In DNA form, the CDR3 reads TGTGCCAGCAGTTTAAGGACAGGGGGCACCTACGAGCAGTACTTC.

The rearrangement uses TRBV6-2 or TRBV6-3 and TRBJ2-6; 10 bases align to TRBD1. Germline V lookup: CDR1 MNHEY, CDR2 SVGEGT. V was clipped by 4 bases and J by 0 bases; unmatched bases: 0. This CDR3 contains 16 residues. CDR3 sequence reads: CASSWDRGSGANVLTF. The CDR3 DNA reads TGTGCCAGCAGTTGGGACAGGGGCTCTGGGGCCAACGTCCTGACTTTC.

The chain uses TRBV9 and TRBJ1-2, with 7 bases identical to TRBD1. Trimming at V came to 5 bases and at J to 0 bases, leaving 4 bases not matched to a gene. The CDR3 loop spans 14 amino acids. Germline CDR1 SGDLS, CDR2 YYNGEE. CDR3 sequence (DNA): TGTGCCAGCAGGGGGGACAGCTCTAACTATGGCTACACCTTC. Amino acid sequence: CASRGDSSNYGYTF.

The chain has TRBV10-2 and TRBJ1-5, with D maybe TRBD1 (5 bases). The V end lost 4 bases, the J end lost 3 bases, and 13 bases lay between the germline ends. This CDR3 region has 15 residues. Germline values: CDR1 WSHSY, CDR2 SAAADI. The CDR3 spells CASSVVGLNNQPQHF. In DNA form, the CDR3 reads TGCGCCAGCAGTGTGGTGGGACTGAACAATCAGCCCCAGCATTTT.

The CDR3 DNA follows: TGCGCCAGCAGCCGGGGGAACTCCTACAATGAGCAGTTCTTC. As protein: CASSRGNSYNEQFF. The rearrangement uses TRBV4-3 and TRBJ2-1; perhaps D is TRBD1 or TRBD2 (5 bases each). The ends were cut back, 4 bases at V and 0 bases at J, with 7 bases in the middle. This CDR3 comprises 14 residues. Germline CDR1 LGHNA, CDR2 YSLEER.

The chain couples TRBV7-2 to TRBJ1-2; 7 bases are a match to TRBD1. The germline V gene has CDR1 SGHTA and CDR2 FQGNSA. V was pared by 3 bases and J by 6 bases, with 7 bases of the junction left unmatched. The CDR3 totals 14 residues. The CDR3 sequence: CASSFRDSRDGYTF. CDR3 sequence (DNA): TGTGCCAGCAGCTTCCGGGACAGCCGGGATGGCTACACCTTC.

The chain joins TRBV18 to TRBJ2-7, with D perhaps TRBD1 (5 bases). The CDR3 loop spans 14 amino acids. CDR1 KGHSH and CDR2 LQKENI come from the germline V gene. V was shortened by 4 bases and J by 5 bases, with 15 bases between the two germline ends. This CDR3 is CASSLGSDTNEQYV. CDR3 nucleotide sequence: TGTGCCAGCTCACTCGGGTCGGACACTAACGAGCAGTACGTC.

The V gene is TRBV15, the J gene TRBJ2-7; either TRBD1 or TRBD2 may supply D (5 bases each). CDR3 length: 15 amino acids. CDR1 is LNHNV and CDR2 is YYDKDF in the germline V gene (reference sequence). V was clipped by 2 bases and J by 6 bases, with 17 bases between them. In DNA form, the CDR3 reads TGTGCCACCAGCAGATCCCGGGACCCTGAGGCCGAGCAGTACGTC. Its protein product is CATSRSRDPEAEQYV.

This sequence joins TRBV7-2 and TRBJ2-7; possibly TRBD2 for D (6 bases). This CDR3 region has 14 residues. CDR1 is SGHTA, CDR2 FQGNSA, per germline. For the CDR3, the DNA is TGTGCCAGCAGTTTAGAAGTCGGGGGCTACGAGCAGTACGTC. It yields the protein CASSLEVGGYEQYV.

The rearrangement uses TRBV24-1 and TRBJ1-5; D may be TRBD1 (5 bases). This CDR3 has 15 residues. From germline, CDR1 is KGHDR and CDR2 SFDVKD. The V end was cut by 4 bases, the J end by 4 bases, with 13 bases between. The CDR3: CATSDPGMGNQPQHF. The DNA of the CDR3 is TGTGCCACCAGTGACCCAGGGATGGGGAATCAGCCCCAGCATTTT.

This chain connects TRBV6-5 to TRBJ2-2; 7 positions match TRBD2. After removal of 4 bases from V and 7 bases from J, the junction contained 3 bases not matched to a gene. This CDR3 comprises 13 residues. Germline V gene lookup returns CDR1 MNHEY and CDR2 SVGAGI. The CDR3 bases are TGTGCCAGCAGTTCCATAGCGGGCGGGGAGCTGTTTTTT. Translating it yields CASSSIAGGELFF.

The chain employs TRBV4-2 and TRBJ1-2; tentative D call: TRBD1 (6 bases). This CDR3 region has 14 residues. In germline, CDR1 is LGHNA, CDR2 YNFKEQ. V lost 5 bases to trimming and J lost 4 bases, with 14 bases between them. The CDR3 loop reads CASSSAGAPYGYTF. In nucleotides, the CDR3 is TGTGCCAGCAGCTCGGCAGGGGCGCCCTATGGCTACACCTTC.

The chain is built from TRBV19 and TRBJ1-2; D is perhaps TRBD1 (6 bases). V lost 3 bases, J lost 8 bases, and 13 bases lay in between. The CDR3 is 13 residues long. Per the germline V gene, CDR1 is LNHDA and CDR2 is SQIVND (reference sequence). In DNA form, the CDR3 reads TGTGCCAGTAGTATGGCGGCTGGGGGCGGCTACACCTTC. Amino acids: CASSMAAGGGYTF.

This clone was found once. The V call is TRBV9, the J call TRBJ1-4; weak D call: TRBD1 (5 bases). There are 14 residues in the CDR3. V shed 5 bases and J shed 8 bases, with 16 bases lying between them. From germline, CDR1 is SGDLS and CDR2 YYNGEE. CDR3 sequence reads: CASSSDREGEKLFF. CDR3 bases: TGTGCCAGCAGTTCCGACAGAGAGGGAGAAAAACTGTTTTTT.

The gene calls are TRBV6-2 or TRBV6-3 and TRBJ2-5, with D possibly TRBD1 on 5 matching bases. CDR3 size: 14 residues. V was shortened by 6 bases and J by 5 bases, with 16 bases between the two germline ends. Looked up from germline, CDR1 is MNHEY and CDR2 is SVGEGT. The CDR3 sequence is CASSPQETHETQYF. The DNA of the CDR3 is TGTGCCAGCAGCCCACAGGAAACTCATGAGACCCAGTACTTC.

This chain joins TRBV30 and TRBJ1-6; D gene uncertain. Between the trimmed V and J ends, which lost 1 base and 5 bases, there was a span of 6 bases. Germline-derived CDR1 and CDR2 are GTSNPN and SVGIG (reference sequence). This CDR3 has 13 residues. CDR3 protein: CAWSGGNNSPLHF. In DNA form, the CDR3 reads TGTGCCTGGAGTGGAGGGAATAATTCACCCCTCCACTTT.

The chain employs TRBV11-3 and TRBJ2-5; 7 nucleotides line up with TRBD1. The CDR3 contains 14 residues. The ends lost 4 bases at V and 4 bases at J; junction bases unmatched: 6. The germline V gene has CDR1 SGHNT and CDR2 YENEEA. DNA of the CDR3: TGTGCCAGCAGCTCCTGGGACAGACGAGAGACCCAGTACTTC. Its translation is CASSSWDRRETQYF.

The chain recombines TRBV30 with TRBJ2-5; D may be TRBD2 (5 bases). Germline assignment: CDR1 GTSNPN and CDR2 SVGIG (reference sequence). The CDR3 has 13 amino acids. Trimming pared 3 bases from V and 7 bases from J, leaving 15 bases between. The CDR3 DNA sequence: TGTGCCTGGAGCGGACCTTTTGCGGGGACCCAGTACTTC. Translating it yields CAWSGPFAGTQYF.

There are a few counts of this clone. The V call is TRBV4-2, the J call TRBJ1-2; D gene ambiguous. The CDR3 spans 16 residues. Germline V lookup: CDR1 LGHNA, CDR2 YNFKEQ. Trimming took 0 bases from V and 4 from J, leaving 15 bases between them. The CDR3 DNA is TGTGCCAGCAGCCAAGATACGGGCAGAGGTGGCTATGGCTACACCTTC. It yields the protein CASSQDTGRGGYGYTF.

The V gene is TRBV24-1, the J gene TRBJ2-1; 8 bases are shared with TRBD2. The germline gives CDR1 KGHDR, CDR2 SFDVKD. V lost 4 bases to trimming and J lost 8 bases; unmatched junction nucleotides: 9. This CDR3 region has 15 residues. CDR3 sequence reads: CATSEGAGEVDEQFF. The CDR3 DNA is TGTGCCACCAGTGAGGGAGCGGGAGAGGTGGATGAGCAGTTCTTC.

The CDR3 bases are TGTGCCAGCAGCTCCGGAGGCAGCGGTGAGCAGTTCTTC. Translating gives CASSSGGSGEQFF. This chain uses TRBV5-5 with TRBJ2-1; D is perhaps TRBD2 (5 bases). CDR3 size: 13 residues. With 3 bases removed from V and 9 bases from J, the gap between germline ends came to 13 bases. The germline V gene has CDR1 SGHKS and CDR2 YYEKEE (reference sequence).

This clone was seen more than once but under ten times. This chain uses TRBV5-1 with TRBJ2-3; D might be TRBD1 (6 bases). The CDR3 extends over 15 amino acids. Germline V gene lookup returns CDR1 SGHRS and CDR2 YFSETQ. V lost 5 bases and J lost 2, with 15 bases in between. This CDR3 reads CASSSGVGSTDTQYF. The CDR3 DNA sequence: TGCGCCAGCAGTTCAGGGGTGGGGTCCACAGATACGCAGTATTTT.

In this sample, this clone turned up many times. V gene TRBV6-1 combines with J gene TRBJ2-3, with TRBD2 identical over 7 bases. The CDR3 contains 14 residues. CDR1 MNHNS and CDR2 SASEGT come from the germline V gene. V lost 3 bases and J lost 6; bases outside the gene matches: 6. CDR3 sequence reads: CASSEASGMDTQYF. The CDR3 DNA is TGTGCCAGCAGTGAGGCTAGCGGTATGGATACGCAGTATTTT.

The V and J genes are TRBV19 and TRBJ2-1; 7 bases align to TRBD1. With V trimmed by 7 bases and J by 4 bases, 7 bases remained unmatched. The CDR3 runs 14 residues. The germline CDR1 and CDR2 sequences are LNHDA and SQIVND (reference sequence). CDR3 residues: CASTQDRRYNEQFF. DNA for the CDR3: TGTGCCAGTACCCAGGACAGGAGGTACAATGAGCAGTTCTTC.

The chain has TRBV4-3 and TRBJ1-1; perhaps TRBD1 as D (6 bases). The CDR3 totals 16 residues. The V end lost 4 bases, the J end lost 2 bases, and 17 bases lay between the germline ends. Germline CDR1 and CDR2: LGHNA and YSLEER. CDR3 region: CASSRWKGGGNTEAFF. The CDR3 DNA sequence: TGCGCCAGCAGCCGATGGAAAGGGGGGGGAAACACTGAAGCTTTCTTT.

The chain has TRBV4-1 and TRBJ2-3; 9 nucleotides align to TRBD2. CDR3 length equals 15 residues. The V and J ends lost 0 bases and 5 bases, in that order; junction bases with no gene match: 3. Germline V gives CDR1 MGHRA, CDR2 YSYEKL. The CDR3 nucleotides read TGCGCCAGCAGCCAAGATTCTAGCGGGATAGATACGCAGTATTTT. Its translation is CASSQDSSGIDTQYF.

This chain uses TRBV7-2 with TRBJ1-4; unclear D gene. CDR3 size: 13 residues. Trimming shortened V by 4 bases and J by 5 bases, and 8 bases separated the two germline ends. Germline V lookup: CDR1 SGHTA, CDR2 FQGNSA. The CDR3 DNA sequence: TGTGCCAGCAGCTCCTACCCGAATGAAAAACTGTTTTTT. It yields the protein CASSSYPNEKLFF.

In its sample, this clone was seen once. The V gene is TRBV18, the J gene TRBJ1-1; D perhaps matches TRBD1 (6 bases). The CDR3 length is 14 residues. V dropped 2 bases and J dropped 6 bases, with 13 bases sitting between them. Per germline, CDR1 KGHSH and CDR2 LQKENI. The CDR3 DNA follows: TGTGCCAGCTCACCATCCCAGGGGCGGGCTGAAGCTTTCTTT. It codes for CASSPSQGRAEAFF.